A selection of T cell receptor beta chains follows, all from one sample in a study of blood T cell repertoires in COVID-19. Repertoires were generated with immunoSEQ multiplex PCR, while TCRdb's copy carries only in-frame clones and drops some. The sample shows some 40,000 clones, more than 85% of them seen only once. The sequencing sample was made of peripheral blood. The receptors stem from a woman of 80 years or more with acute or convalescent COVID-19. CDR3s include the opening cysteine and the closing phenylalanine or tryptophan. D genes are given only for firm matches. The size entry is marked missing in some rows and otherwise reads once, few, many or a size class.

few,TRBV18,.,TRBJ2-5,TGTGCCAGCTCGCCTCTCACAGGGTACCAAGAGACCCAGTACTTC,CASSPLTGYQETQYF
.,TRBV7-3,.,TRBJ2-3,TGTGCCAGCAGCTTAAGCGCCTCTAGCACAGATACGCAGTATTTT,CASSLSASSTDTQYF
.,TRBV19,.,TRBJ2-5,TGTGCCAGTAGTATAGTACGGGGGGAGACCCAGTACTTC,CASSIVRGETQYF
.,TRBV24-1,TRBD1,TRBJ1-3,TGTGCCACCAGTGATTTCCGGACAGGGCGCTCCAGCTCTGGAAACACCATATATTTT,CATSDFRTGRSSSGNTIYF
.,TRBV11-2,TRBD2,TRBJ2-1,TGTGCCAGCAGCCTGATGACTAGCGGGGGGGCCGGGTTTGGGCAGTTCTTC,CASSLMTSGGAGFGQFF
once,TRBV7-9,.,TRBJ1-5,TGTGCCAGCAGCTTCGGACTTCTTCAGCCCCAGCATTTT,CASSFGLLQPQHF
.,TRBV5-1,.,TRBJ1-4,TGCGCCAGCAGCTCGCGGGGCGTCCTGGGGGAAAAACTGTTTTTT,CASSSRGVLGEKLFF
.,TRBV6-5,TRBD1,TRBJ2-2,TGTGCCAGCAGTACCGGGACAGGGCACACCGGGGAGCTGTTTTTT,CASSTGTGHTGELFF
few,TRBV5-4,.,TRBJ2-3,TGTGCCAGCAGCCGCGGGGACGGTTCCACAGATACGCAGTATTTT,CASSRGDGSTDTQYF
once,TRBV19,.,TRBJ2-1,TGTGCCAGCCTTGACTACCCACTCCTGAGCTCCTACAATGAGCAGTTCTTC,CASLDYPLLSSYNEQFF
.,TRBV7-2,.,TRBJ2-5,TGTGCCAGCAGCTTAAGGGGGGGAGAGACCCAGTACTTC,CASSLRGGETQYF
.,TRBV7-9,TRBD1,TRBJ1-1,TGTGCCAGCAGCTTACGACAGGGGGACACTGAAGCTTTCTTT,CASSLRQGDTEAFF
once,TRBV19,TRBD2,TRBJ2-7,TGTGCCAGTAGCCCCGGACTAGCGGGGGACTCCTACGAGCAGTACTTC,CASSPGLAGDSYEQYF
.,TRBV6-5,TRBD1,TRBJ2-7,TGTGCCGGGGCCGACAGGGGGCAGGTCGAGCAGTACTTC,CAGADRGQVEQYF
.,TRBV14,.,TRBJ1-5,TGTGCCAGCAGCCAAGATTGGCAACAGCCCCAGCATTTT,CASSQDWQQPQHF
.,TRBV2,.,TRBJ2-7,TGTGCCAGCACTCCCGGTGCCTACGAGCAGTACTTC,CASTPGAYEQYF
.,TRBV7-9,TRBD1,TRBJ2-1,TGTGCCAGCAGCCCCGGGACAGGGTGGGTCAATGAGCAGTTCTTC,CASSPGTGWVNEQFF
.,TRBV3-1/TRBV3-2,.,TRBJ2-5,TGTGCCAGCAGCCAATACAGGGTAGAGACCCAGTACTTC,CASSQYRVETQYF
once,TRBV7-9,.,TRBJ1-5,TGTGCCAGCAGCTTAGGGGGGCGGGCAGCCGATGAGCCCCAGCATTTT,CASSLGGRAADEPQHF
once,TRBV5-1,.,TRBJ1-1,TGCGCCAGCAGCTTGCCCCTCGGGGGGGCCGTGGAAGCTTTCTTT,CASSLPLGGAVEAFF
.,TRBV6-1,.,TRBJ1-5,TGTGCCAGCATACAGCAGGGGCCCAATCAGCCCCAGCATTTT,CASIQQGPNQPQHF
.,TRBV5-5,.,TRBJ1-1,TGTGCCAGCAGCTTGGATCCCAGGTTGAACACTGAAGCTTTCTTT,CASSLDPRLNTEAFF
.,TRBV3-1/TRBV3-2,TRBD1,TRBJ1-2,TGTGCCAGCAGCCAAGAACCCCCGACAGGGGCCCCCTCCTATGGCTACACCTTC,CASSQEPPTGAPSYGYTF
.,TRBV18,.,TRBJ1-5,TGTGCCAGCTCACCCATGGTTCTGACGGAGTTCCTGCATCAGCCCCAGCATTTT,CASSPMVLTEFLHQPQHF
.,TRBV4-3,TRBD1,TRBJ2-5,TGCGCCAGCAGCCAAGTAGGGGGCGCGACCCAGTACTTC,CASSQVGGATQYF
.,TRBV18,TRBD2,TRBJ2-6,TGTGCCAGCTCAGCGGGGGGCGGGGCCAACGTCCTGACTTTC,CASSAGGGANVLTF
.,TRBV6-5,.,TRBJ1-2,.,CASILENNYGYTF
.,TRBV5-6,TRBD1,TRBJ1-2,TGTGCCAGCAGCTTGGGGTGGGACAGCCTCCTTGGTGGCTACACCTTC,CASSLGWDSLLGGYTF
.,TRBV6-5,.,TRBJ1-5,TGTGCCAGCACATCAGGGCCACAGCCCCAGCATTTT,CASTSGPQPQHF
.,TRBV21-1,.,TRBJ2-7,TGTGCCAGCAGCCCCCGGACAGGGTTCTATAGCCACGAGCAGTACTTC,CASSPRTGFYSHEQYF
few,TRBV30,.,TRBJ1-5,TGTGCCTGGAGTGTACGCGGGGATCAGCCCCAGCATTTT,CAWSVRGDQPQHF
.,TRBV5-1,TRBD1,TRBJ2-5,TGCGCCAGCAGCCTGGGACAGGGAGGAGAGACCCAGTACTTC,CASSLGQGGETQYF
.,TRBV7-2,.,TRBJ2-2,TGTGCCAGCAGCTTTTCAACAGGGTTTTCTGGGGAGCTGTTTTTT,CASSFSTGFSGELFF
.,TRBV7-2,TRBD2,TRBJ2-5,TGTGCCAGCAGCTTAGGTAGCTCGGGGGGGCAAGAGACCCAGTACTTC,CASSLGSSGGQETQYF
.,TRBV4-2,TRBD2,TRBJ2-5,TGTGCCAGCAGCGCGGGGACTAGCAAAGAGACCCAGTACTTC,CASSAGTSKETQYF
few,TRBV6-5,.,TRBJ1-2,TGTGCCAGCAGACAAACAGGGTTGGGTGGCTACACCTTC,CASRQTGLGGYTF
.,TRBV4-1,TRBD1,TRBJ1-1,TGCGCCAGCAGCCAAGGGGGACAGGGGTGGACTGAAGCTTTCTTT,CASSQGGQGWTEAFF
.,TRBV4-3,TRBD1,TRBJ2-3,TGCGCCAGCAGCCAAACTCCTCCCGGGACAGGGGACACAGATACGCAGTATTTT,CASSQTPPGTGDTDTQYF
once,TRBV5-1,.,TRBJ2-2,TGCGCCAGCAGCTTTGGTCAGGAAGGGAGGCTGTTTTTT,CASSFGQEGRLFF
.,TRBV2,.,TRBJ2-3,TGTGCCAGCAGCCCTCAGGGGCCTCAAGATACGCAGTATTTT,CASSPQGPQDTQYF
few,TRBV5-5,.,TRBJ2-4,TGTGCCAGCAGCTTACTAACAGGGCAGGGACAGTACTTC,CASSLLTGQGQYF
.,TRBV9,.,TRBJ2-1,TGTGCCAGCAGCGTCCGAGGATTGGTCGATGAGCAGTTCTTC,CASSVRGLVDEQFF
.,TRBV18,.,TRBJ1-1,TGTGCCAGCTCACCAGAGCTGACTTTATACACTGAAGCTTTCTTT,CASSPELTLYTEAFF
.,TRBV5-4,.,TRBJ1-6,TGTGCCAGCAGCTTGAGGGCAGGGGAAAATTCGCCCCTCCACTTT,CASSLRAGENSPLHF
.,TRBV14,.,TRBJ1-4,TGTGCCAGCAGCGCGGGTGGAAATGAAAAACTGTTTTTT,CASSAGGNEKLFF
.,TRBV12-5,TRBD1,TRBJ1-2,TGTGCTAGTGGCCCCCCCAGGGGGCTCGGTCTGGCTAACTATGGCTACACCTTC,CASGPPRGLGLANYGYTF
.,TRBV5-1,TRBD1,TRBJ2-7,TGCGCCAGCAGCCAGACAGGGTCCGAGCAGTACTTC,CASSQTGSEQYF
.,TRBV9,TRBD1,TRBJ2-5,TGTGCCAGCAGCTCCCCCTCGGGACAGGCCCGCGCGGAGACCCAGTACTTC,CASSSPSGQARAETQYF
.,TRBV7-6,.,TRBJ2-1,TGTGCCAGCAGCCCTGGGCCGGGAAGGACCTACAATGAGCAGTTCTTC,CASSPGPGRTYNEQFF